The text below deals with one T cell receptor beta chain. This sample was taken from a study of blood T cell repertoires in COVID-19. At the level of the study: From T cells, B-cell-depleted T cells, or PBMCs came the material, which was cDNA or gDNA.

Some clones are missing from TCRdb's copy, which holds only in-frame ones; the method was immunoSEQ multiplex PCR. Of 390,000 or so clones listed, around 89% are singletons. The CDR3 spans 14 residues. The J segment lost 4 bases and the V segment lost 4 bases, leaving 6 bases of the junction unmatched. Germline V gene sequence: CDR1 LNHDA, CDR2 SQIVND (reference sequence). This chain joins TRBV19 and TRBJ2-7; 8 nucleotides match TRBD1. The sequencing input was peripheral blood. The source of this sequence is a woman aged 25 to 39 with COVID-19, enrolled during active disease. CDR3 amino acids: CASSRRQGAYEQYF. DNA for the CDR3: TGTGCCAGTAGTAGAAGGCAGGGGGCTTACGAGCAGTACTTC.